Listed below are T cell receptor beta chains from one sample, sequenced in a study of vaccination effects on CD4 cells after COVID-19. This table comes from immunoSEQ multiplex PCR, and its TCRdb copy is limited to in-frame clones, with some not included. The sample holds about 54,000 clones, around 80% seen once. For these receptors, no antigen is known. Sequenced material: CD4+ T cells from PBMCs cultured with HCoV-229E spike peptides, taken before COVID-19 vaccination. Every receptor here comes from a human donor who received a COVID-19 vaccine. Each CDR3 is given with its conserved first and last residue. Some rows have no size entry. The others give once, few or many, or a class for an expanded clone.

CDR3 protein	clone size	V gene	J gene
CASRLQGAVGYGYTF	NA	TRBV28	TRBJ1-2
CASSPQGTGELFF	NA	TRBV18	TRBJ2-2
CASSFLTEFFTNTGELFF	NA	TRBV6-2/TRBV6-3	TRBJ2-2
CASSLRRNEQFF	NA	TRBV7-2	TRBJ2-1
CASTMDGNQPQHF	few	TRBV6-5	TRBJ1-5
CASSLLRGRGMKSYGYTF	NA	TRBV7-8	TRBJ1-2
CASSWSGGAYNEQFF	NA	TRBV19	TRBJ2-1
CASSPGPPSTNYGYTF	once	TRBV18	TRBJ1-2
CASSLGGPGNQPQHF	NA	TRBV5-1	TRBJ1-5
CASSLSGTVNYGYTF	NA	TRBV5-6	TRBJ1-2
CASSQDYSSGHRYGYTF	NA	TRBV14	TRBJ1-2
CASSTNMGDRGETQYF	NA	TRBV5-1	TRBJ2-5
CASSLKSGEIFEQFF	NA	TRBV7-8	TRBJ2-1
CGGSGNTIYF	NA	TRBV12-3/TRBV12-4	TRBJ1-3
CASSPQGLTNEKLFF	NA	TRBV6-6	TRBJ1-4
CASTAEGEQFF	NA	TRBV5-1	TRBJ2-1
CASSPNWGTDTQYF	NA	TRBV18	TRBJ2-3
CASSPSGFSYNEQFF	NA	TRBV18	TRBJ2-1
CASSSARVNSPLHF	NA	TRBV5-6	TRBJ1-6
CASSARLGTSGGRDTQYF	NA	TRBV7-9	TRBJ2-3
CAWSVIPAGGYTF	few	TRBV30	TRBJ1-2
CASGVPRNTGELFF	NA	TRBV6-5	TRBJ2-2
CASSPQTSRDTQYF	NA	TRBV7-2	TRBJ2-3
CATSDPTREETQYF	NA	TRBV24-1	TRBJ2-5
CASSLGLHTEYGYTF	once	TRBV5-1	TRBJ1-2
CASSLPRTGAEEKLFF	NA	TRBV13	TRBJ1-4
CASSRVRDSSGTQYF	NA	TRBV3-1/TRBV3-2	TRBJ2-5
CASSLVPQRSNNEQFF	NA	TRBV5-1	TRBJ2-1
CASSTGLGQVYQPQHF	NA	TRBV6-2/TRBV6-3	TRBJ1-5
CASSDRPSTSTDTQYF	NA	TRBV6-4	TRBJ2-3
CATSDRGQGTDTQYF	NA	TRBV24-1	TRBJ2-3
CASSQVYRDRIGKNIQYF	NA	TRBV4-1	TRBJ2-4
CASSPIGQRGHQETQYF	NA	TRBV5-1	TRBJ2-5
CASSLNFGQPQHF	NA	TRBV27	TRBJ1-5
CASSIGAGYGYTF	NA	TRBV6-4	TRBJ1-2
CASSSTDSDEQFF	NA	TRBV9	TRBJ2-1
CASSYGQGASLNTEAFF	NA	TRBV5-1	TRBJ1-1
CASSSLTGGRTEAFF	NA	TRBV7-3	TRBJ1-1
CASRRWGGSGSPLHF	NA	TRBV6-5	TRBJ1-6